This T cell receptor beta chain comes out of a study of CD8 T cells in ankylosing spondylitis. This clonotype showed up just a few times. Antigen specificity is unknown. Per the germline V gene, CDR1 is LGHNA and CDR2 is YNFKEQ. Trimming cost V 0 bases and J 10 bases, with 4 bases left between them. This CDR3 is built from 11 residues. Findings and caveats of the study: In reactive arthritis synovial fluid and blood, some motif variants had been reported before. In ankylosing spondylitis blood, a motif of several highly homologous TCR beta variants appeared characteristic. Significant enrichment of disease-linked clones was reported in matched ankylosing spondylitis synovial fluid.

TCRdb reprocessed the 5' RACE reads via MiXCR and lists one record per CDR3 protein. The sample lists 190,000 or so distinct CDR3 sequences; about 13% were seen once. The sequence derives from a male donor with ankylosing spondylitis or in good health (not recorded which). The sample was blood, either unsorted or a sorted T cell fraction (not recorded which). V is TRBV4-2 and J is TRBJ2-1; D ambiguous. In DNA, the CDR3 is TGTGCCAGCAGCCAAGAAACAGAGCAGTTCTTC. This encodes CASSQETEQFF.